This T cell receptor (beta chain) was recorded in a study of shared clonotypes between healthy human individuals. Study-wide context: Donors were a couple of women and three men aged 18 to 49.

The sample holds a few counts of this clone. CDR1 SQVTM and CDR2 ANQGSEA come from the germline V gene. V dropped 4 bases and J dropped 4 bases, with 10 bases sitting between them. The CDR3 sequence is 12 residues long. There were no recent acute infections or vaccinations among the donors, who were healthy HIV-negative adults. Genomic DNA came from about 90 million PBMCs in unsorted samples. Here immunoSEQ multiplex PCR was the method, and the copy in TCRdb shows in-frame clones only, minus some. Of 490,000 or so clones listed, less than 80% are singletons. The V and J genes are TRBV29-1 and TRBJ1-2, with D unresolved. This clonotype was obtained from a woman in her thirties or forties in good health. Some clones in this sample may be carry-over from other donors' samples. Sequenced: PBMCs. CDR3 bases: TGCAGCGTTGGTGGCTTTGGCTATGGCTACACCTTC. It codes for CSVGGFGYGYTF.